The 10 T cell receptor beta chains reported below all come from one sample, sequenced in a study of blood T cell repertoires in COVID-19. The data were produced by immunoSEQ multiplex PCR, yet TCRdb's version contains in-frame clones alone and is incomplete. In the table there are about 390,000 clones, more than 75% of which are singletons. Sample: PBMCs or T cells enriched from blood (not recorded which). These receptors were collected from a woman aged 45-65 years who had recovered from COVID-19.

The chain has TRBV4-2 and TRBJ1-6, with TRBD1 matching 8 bases. Trimming cost V 3 bases and J 4 bases; bases outside gene matches: 8. The CDR3 has 17 residues. CDR1 is LGHNA, CDR2 YNFKEQ, per germline. CDR3 amino acids: CASSQYITGGYNSPLHF. CDR3 nucleotides: TGTGCCAGCAGCCAGTACATCACAGGGGGTTATAATTCACCCCTCCACTTT.

The rearrangement links TRBV19 to TRBJ2-2; D not resolved. The V gene lost 2 bases and the J gene lost 6 bases, with 16 bases spanning the gap. This CDR3 is 16 amino acids long. Germline V lookup: CDR1 LNHDA, CDR2 SQIVND (reference sequence). CDR3 sequence (DNA): TGTGCCAGTAGTATACTGGCCCTCACAGTCGCCGGGGAGCTGTTTTTT. It is translated as CASSILALTVAGELFF.

The rearrangement uses TRBV29-1 and TRBJ1-4; TRBD1 is a possible D gene (5 bases). Germline V gene lookup returns CDR1 SQVTM and CDR2 ANQGSEA. The CDR3 is made up of 15 amino acids. The germline V and J ends were trimmed by 7 bases and 6 bases, with 21 bases remaining between them. In DNA, the CDR3 is TGCAGCGGGTTGGGGCGGCGGTCTGAAGATGAAAAACTGTTTTTT. It codes for CSGLGRRSEDEKLFF.

The chain combines TRBV28 with TRBJ2-5; TRBD2 is a possible D gene (6 bases). The CDR3 spans 14 residues. Between the trimmed V and J ends, which lost 2 bases and 4 bases, there was a span of 11 bases. Germline loops: CDR1 MDHEN, CDR2 SYDVKM. CDR3 residues: CASSLGGQSETQYF. In DNA, the CDR3 is TGTGCCAGCAGTTTAGGAGGGCAGTCAGAGACCCAGTACTTC. The full variable domain, rest sourced from reference TRBV28 and TRBJ2-5, is DVKVTQSSRYLVKRTGEKVFLECVQDMDHENMFWYRQDPGLGLRLIYFSYDVKMKEKGDIPEGYSVSREKKERFSLILESASTNQTSMYLCASSLGGQSETQYFGPGTRLLVL.

V and J are TRBV30 and TRBJ2-5, with 12 bases identical to TRBD2. V lost 2 bases, J lost 5 bases, and 9 bases stayed unmatched. CDR3 length: 16 amino acids. The germline gives CDR1 GTSNPN, CDR2 SVGIG (reference sequence). The CDR3 DNA is TGTGCCTGGAGTCCGTCACTAGCGGGGGGCCGGGAGACCCAGTACTTC. Protein: CAWSPSLAGGRETQYF.

The chain employs TRBV5-1 and TRBJ2-5, with 7 bases aligning to TRBD1. CDR1 is SGHRS and CDR2 is YFSETQ in the germline V gene. This CDR3 region has 14 residues. The junction had 2 bases not matched to a gene; V was cut back by 0 bases and J by 3 bases. The CDR3 loop is CASSLAGTEETQYF. DNA for the CDR3: TGCGCCAGCAGCTTGGCCGGGACAGAAGAGACCCAGTACTTC.

This clone appeared a single time. This chain connects TRBV7-3 to TRBJ1-1; D remains unclear. This CDR3 contains 13 residues. Trimming shortened V by 2 bases and J by 4 bases, and 8 bases separated the two germline ends. Germline loops: CDR1 SGHTA, CDR2 FQGTGA. The CDR3 loop is CASSLREATEAFF. In DNA, the CDR3 is TGTGCCAGCAGCTTACGGGAGGCCACTGAAGCTTTCTTT.

The chain couples TRBV5-1 to TRBJ1-2, with D possibly TRBD1 on 6 matching bases. V was cut by 0 bases and J by 8 bases, with 11 bases left in between. The CDR3 runs to 13 residues. Germline loops: CDR1 SGHRS, CDR2 YFSETQ. The chain's CDR3 is CASSLAGELGYTF. In nucleotides, the CDR3 is TGCGCCAGCAGCTTGGCAGGGGAGTTAGGCTACACCTTC.

The rearrangement joins TRBV24-1 to TRBJ1-2; D ambiguous. The CDR3 is made up of 12 amino acids. Trimming cost V 9 bases and J 3 bases, with 10 bases left between them. Germline CDR1 KGHDR, CDR2 SFDVKD. The CDR3 loop reads CATVQRYYGYTF. Written as DNA, the CDR3 is TGTGCCACCGTACAGAGATACTATGGCTACACCTTC.

This chain uses TRBV7-2 with TRBJ2-5, with D uncertain. Germline values: CDR1 SGHTA, CDR2 FQGNSA. V shed 1 base and J shed 1 base, with 10 bases lying between them. This CDR3 has 15 amino acids. The CDR3, as DNA: TGTGCCAGCAGCTTAGTAGGAGAGATCCAAGAGACCCAGTACTTC. It encodes CASSLVGEIQETQYF. The full variable domain, rest sourced from reference TRBV7-2 and TRBJ2-5, is GAGVSQSPSNKVTEKGKDVELRCDPISGHTALYWYRQSLGQGLEFLIYFQGNSAPDKSGLPSDRFSAERTGGSVSTLTIQRTQQEDSAVYLCASSLVGEIQETQYFGPGTRLLVL.